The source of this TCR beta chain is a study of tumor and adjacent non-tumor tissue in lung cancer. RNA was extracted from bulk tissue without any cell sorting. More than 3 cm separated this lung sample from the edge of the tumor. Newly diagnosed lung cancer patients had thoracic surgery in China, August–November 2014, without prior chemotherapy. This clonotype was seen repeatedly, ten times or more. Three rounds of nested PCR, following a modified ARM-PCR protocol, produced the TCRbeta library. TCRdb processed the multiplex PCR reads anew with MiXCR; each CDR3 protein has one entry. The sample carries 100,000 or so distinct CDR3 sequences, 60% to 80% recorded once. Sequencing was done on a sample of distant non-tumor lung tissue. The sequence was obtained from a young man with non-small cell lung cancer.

The CDR3 here is CASSIAGTYEQYF. Here the CDR3 DNA reads TGCGCCAGCAGTATCGCAGGGACGTACGAGCAGTACTTC. The rearrangement links TRBV10-1 to TRBJ2-7; D is possibly TRBD1 or TRBD2 (5 bases each). CDR1 and CDR2 (germline): WNHNN, SYGVQD (reference sequence). V was clipped by 5 bases and J by 4 bases, with 12 bases between them. CDR3 length: 13 residues.